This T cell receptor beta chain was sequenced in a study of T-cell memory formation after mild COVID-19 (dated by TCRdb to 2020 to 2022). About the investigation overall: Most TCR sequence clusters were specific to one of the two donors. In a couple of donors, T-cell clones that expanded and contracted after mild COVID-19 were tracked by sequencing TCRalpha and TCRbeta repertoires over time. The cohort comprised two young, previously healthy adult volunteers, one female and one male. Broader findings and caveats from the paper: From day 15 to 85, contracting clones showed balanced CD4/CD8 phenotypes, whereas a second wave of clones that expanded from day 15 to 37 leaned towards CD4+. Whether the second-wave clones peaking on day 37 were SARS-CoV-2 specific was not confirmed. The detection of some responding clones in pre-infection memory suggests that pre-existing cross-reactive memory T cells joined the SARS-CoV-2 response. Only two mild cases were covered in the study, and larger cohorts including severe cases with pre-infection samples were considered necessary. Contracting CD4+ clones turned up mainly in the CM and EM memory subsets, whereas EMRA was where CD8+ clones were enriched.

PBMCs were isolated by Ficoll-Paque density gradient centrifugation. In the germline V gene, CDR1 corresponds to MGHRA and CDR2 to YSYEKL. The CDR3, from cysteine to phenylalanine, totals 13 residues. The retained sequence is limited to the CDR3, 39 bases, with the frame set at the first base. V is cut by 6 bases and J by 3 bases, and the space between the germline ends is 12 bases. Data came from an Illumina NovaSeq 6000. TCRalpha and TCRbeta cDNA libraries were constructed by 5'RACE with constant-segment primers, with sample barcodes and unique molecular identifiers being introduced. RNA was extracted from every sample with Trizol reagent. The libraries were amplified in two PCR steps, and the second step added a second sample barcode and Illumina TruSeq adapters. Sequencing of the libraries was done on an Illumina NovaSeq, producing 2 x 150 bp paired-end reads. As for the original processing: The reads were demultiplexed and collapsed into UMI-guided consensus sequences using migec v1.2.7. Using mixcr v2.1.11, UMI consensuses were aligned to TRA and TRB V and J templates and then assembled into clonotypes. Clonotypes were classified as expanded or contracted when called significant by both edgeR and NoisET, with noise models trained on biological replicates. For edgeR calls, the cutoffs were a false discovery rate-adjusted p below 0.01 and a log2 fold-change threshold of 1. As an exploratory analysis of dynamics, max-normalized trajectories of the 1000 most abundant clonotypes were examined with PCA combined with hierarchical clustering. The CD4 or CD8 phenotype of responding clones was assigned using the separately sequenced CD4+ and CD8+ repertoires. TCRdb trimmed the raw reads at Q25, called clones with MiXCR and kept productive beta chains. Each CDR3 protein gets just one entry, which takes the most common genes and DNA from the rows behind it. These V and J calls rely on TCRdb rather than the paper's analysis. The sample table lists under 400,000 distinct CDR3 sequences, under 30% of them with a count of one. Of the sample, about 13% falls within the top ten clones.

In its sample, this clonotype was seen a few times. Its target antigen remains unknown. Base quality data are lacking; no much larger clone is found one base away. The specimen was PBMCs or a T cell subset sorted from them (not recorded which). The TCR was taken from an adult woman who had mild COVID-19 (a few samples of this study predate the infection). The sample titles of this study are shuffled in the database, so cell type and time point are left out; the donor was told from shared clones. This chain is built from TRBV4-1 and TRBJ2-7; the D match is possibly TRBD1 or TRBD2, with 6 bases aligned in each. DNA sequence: TGCGCCAGCAGTCGGGGGCCGGACTACGAGCAGTACTTC. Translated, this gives CASSRGPDYEQYF.